These 20 T cell receptor beta chains were sequenced from one sample in a study of T cells after posttransplantation cyclophosphamide. The data were produced by immunoSEQ multiplex PCR, yet TCRdb's version contains in-frame clones alone and is incomplete. The data show roughly 30,000 clones, about 90% seen once. The sequenced material came from PBMCs. The receptors come from a woman aged 40 to 50 with a blood cancer, CMV-positive, and with a related stem cell donor.

This clone occurred a few times. This chain uses TRBV5-6 with TRBJ1-4; possibly TRBD1 for D (5 bases). Between the trimmed V and J ends, which lost 0 bases and 4 bases, there was a span of 13 bases. From germline, CDR1 is SGHDT and CDR2 YYEEEE. The CDR3 length is 16 residues. In nucleotides, the CDR3 is TGTGCCAGCAGCTTGGGTTGGGGGGACCTTAATGAAAAACTGTTTTTT. Residues: CASSLGWGDLNEKLFF.

V gene TRBV6-5 combines with J gene TRBJ1-6; TRBD1 is a possible D gene (6 bases). Trimming left V 2 bases short and J 10 bases short, with 15 bases between. The CDR3 covers 15 residues. CDR1 and CDR2 (germline): MNHEY, SVGAGI. This CDR3 is CASSYNWGHESPLHF. The CDR3 nucleotides are TGTGCCAGCAGTTACAATTGGGGGCATGAATCACCCCTCCACTTT.

The V call is TRBV6-1, the J call TRBJ2-7, with a possible D match to TRBD2 (7 bases). V was shortened by 0 bases and J by 6 bases, with 18 bases between the two germline ends. The germline V gene has CDR1 MNHNS and CDR2 SASEGT. The CDR3 is 16 amino acids. CDR3 DNA sequence: TGTGCCAGCAGTGAAGCGGGGGGAGCTAGGGGGGGCGAGCAGTACTTC. It translates to CASSEAGGARGGEQYF.

V usage is TRBV2 and J usage is TRBJ2-7; D unresolved. Germline V CDR1 and CDR2: SNHLY, FYNNEI. Trimming removed 3 bases at V and 6 bases at J, with 9 bases between. The CDR3 totals 12 residues. CDR3 amino acids: CASSDQSSEQYF. CDR3 DNA: TGTGCCAGCAGTGATCAATCTAGCGAGCAGTACTTC.

In DNA, the CDR3 is TGTGCCAGTAGTATAGGCGGGGGGGCAGTAGAGACCCAGTACTTC. This encodes CASSIGGGAVETQYF. The chain recombines TRBV19 with TRBJ2-5; TRBD2 aligns across 9 bases. Germline lookup yields CDR1 LNHDA and CDR2 SQIVND (reference sequence). The CDR3 contains 15 residues. The J segment lost 4 bases and the V segment lost 1 base, leaving 4 bases of the junction unmatched.

The chain employs TRBV7-8 and TRBJ2-2; no firm D call. The CDR3 is 15 residues long. The V end lost 1 base, the J end lost 0 bases, and 6 bases lay between the germline ends. From germline, CDR1 is SGHVS and CDR2 FQNEAQ. Written as DNA, the CDR3 is TGTGCCAGCAGCTTAGGAACTACGAACACCGGGGAGCTGTTTTTT. Translating gives CASSLGTTNTGELFF.

This chain uses TRBV18 with TRBJ2-4; TRBD1 matches 8 bases. The CDR3 is 16 amino acids. After removal of 4 bases from V and 2 bases from J, the junction contained 7 bases not matched to a gene. Germline values: CDR1 KGHSH, CDR2 LQKENI. The CDR3 sequence: CASSLPGGSSKNIQYF. CDR3 in DNA: TGTGCCAGCTCACTCCCAGGGGGCTCATCCAAAAACATTCAGTACTTC.

V is TRBV27 and J is TRBJ1-3, with D tentatively TRBD1 (6 bases). The germline V gene encodes CDR1 MNHEY and CDR2 SMNVEV (reference sequence). V shed 8 bases and J shed 2 bases, with 16 bases lying between them. This CDR3 spans 15 amino acids. CDR3 nucleotides: TGTGCCAGCTGCAGATCAGGGGAAGCTGGAAACACCATATATTTT. Protein: CASCRSGEAGNTIYF.

The chain couples TRBV9 to TRBJ2-3; D gene unclear. The V and J ends lost 2 bases and 0 bases respectively, with 4 bases between them. The CDR3 totals 13 residues. Germline CDR1 and CDR2: SGDLS and YYNGEE. The CDR3 DNA reads TGTGCCAGCAGCGTTATTAGCACAGATACGCAGTATTTT. Amino acid sequence: CASSVISTDTQYF.

This chain connects TRBV2 to TRBJ2-7; D not certain. V gave up 4 bases and J gave up 2 bases, with 6 bases separating them. CDR1 is SNHLY and CDR2 is FYNNEI in the germline V gene. This CDR3 has 12 amino acids. The CDR3 here is CASSGAPYEQYF. The CDR3 nucleotides read TGTGCCAGCAGTGGGGCCCCCTACGAGCAGTACTTC.

The chain uses TRBV19 and TRBJ1-5; 8 bases map to TRBD1. CDR3 size: 15 residues. J was trimmed by 2 bases and V by 6 bases; bases with no gene match: 6. CDR1 is LNHDA, CDR2 SQIVND, per germline (reference sequence). The CDR3 bases are TGTGCCAGTAGCTCTCAGGGACAGGGCAATCAGCCCCAGCATTTT. It is translated as CASSSQGQGNQPQHF. Looking up the rest from reference TRBV19 and TRBJ1-5 gives the full variable domain: DGGITQSPKYLFRKEGQNVTLSCEQNLNHDAMYWYRQDPGQGLRLIYYSQIVNDFQKGDIAEGYSVSREKKESFPLTVTSAQKNPTAFYLCASSSQGQGNQPQHFGDGTRLSIL.

This chain joins TRBV7-3 and TRBJ2-1; 9 nucleotides line up with TRBD2. The CDR3 covers 15 residues. Germline CDR1 and CDR2: SGHTA and FQGTGA. Trimming removed 4 bases from V and 7 bases from J; junction bases left unmatched: 8. The CDR3 sequence: CASSSAGGSFNEQFF. In nucleotides, the CDR3 is TGTGCCAGCAGCTCGGCGGGGGGGTCGTTTAATGAGCAGTTCTTC.

The genes are TRBV7-8 and TRBJ2-5, with D perhaps TRBD1 (5 bases). TRBJ2-7 matches the DNA end more closely, so the J call is doubtful. Germline V gives CDR1 SGHVS, CDR2 FQNEAQ. This CDR3 is 14 amino acids long. CDR3 residues: CASSLARQPYEQYF. CDR3 nucleotide sequence: TGTGCCAGCAGCTTAGCGAGACAGCCCTACGAGCAGTACTTC.

The chain combines TRBV6-4 with TRBJ1-1; 7 nucleotides match TRBD1. The CDR3 has 14 amino acids. The germline V gene has CDR1 MRHNA and CDR2 SNTAGT. The junction had 9 bases not matched to a gene; V was cut back by 6 bases and J by 5 bases. The CDR3 DNA is TGTGCCAGCAGCGAAAACAGGGGTTGGACTGAAGCTTTCTTT. Translation gives CASSENRGWTEAFF.

The rearrangement joins TRBV18 to TRBJ1-3, with 8 bases identical to TRBD1. The germline gives CDR1 KGHSH, CDR2 LQKENI. The CDR3 contains 17 residues. V was pared by 2 bases and J by 1 base, with 7 bases of the junction left unmatched. This chain's CDR3 is CASSPAGQGWSGNTIYF. CDR3 DNA sequence: TGTGCCAGCTCACCAGCCGGACAGGGATGGTCTGGAAACACCATATATTTT.

The chain links TRBV5-4 to TRBJ1-1, with 9 bases aligning to TRBD1. Germline trimming cut 4 bases from V and 1 base from J; bases unmatched to any gene: 11. This CDR3 has 17 amino acids. Germline V gene data show CDR1 as SGHNT and CDR2 as YYREEE (reference sequence). CDR3 loop: CASSRFGPGQGNTEAFF. DNA of the CDR3: TGTGCCAGCAGCCGGTTCGGTCCGGGACAGGGGAACACTGAAGCTTTCTTT.

The chain joins TRBV5-1 to TRBJ2-3; 7 bases agree with TRBD2. From germline, CDR1 is SGHRS and CDR2 YFSETQ. The CDR3 consists of 13 residues. The V segment lost 6 bases and the J segment 2 bases; nucleotides outside the gene matches: 3. The CDR3 DNA follows: TGCGCCAGCACCGGGACTAACACAGATACGCAGTATTTT. Protein: CASTGTNTDTQYF.

J is TRBJ2-3 and V is TRBV5-1; TRBD2 aligns across 8 bases. In germline, CDR1 is SGHRS, CDR2 YFSETQ. V lost 7 bases to trimming and J lost 4 bases; unmatched junction nucleotides: 11. CDR3 size: 15 residues. The CDR3 here is CASGGAGGNADTQYF. CDR3 sequence (DNA): TGCGCCAGCGGTGGGGCGGGGGGAAACGCAGATACGCAGTATTTT.

This rearrangement joins TRBV11-2 to TRBJ2-1; TRBD2 matches at 10 bases. Per germline, CDR1 SGHAT and CDR2 FQNNGV. CDR3 size: 14 residues. With 1 base clipped from V and 10 bases from J, the junction kept 4 bases outside the gene matches. CDR3 coding DNA: TGTGCCAGCAGCTTAGCAGCGGGGGGGGCGGAGCAGTTCTTC. Translating gives CASSLAAGGAEQFF.

The chain links TRBV25-1 to TRBJ1-2, with 7 nucleotides matching TRBD1. CDR1 and CDR2 (germline): MGHDK, SYGVNS. The CDR3 extends over 13 amino acids. The V segment lost 8 bases and the J segment 7 bases; nucleotides outside the gene matches: 10. The CDR3 is CASRAGTVLGYTF. CDR3 DNA: TGTGCCAGCCGGGCCGGGACAGTCCTTGGCTACACCTTC.